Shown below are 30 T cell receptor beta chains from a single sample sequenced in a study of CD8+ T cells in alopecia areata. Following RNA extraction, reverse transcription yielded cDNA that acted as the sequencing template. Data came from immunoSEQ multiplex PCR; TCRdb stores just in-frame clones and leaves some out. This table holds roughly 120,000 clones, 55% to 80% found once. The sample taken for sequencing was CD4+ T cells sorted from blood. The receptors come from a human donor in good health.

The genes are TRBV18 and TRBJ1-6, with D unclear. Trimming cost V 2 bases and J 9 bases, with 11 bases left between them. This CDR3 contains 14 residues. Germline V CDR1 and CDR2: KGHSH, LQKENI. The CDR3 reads CASSPGEGSSPLHF. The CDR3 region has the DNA TGTGCCAGCTCACCAGGGGAGGGTAGTTCACCCCTCCACTTT.

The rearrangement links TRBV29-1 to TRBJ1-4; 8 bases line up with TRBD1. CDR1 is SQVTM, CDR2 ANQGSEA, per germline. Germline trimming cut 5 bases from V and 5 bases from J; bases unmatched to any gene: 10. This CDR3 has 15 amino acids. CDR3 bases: TGCAGCGTTACCGGACAGGGTGGATCGAATGAAAAACTGTTTTTT. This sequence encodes CSVTGQGGSNEKLFF.

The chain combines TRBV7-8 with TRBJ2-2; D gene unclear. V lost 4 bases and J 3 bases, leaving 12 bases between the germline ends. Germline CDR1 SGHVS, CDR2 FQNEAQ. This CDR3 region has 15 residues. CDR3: CASSSLWSYTGELFF. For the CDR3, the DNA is TGTGCCAGCAGCTCCTTGTGGTCCTACACCGGGGAGCTGTTTTTT.

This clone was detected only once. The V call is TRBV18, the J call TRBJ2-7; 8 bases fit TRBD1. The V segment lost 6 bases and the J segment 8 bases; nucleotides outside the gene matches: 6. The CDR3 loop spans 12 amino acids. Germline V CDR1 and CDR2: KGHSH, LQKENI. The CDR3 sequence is CASSPDRDQQYF. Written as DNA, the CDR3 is TGTGCCAGCTCCCCGGACAGGGATCAGCAGTACTTC.

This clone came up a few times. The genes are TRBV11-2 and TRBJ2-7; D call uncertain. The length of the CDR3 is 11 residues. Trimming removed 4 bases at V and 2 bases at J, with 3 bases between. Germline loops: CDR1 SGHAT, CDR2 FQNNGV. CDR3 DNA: TGTGCCAGCAGCTCCGCCTACGAGCAGTACTTC. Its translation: CASSSAYEQYF.

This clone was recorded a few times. The CDR3 nucleotides are TGCAGCGGGCAGGCCTCTTTGAATGAAAAACTGTTTTTT. It codes for CSGQASLNEKLFF. The chain uses TRBV29-1 and TRBJ1-4; D call uncertain. In germline, CDR1 is SQVTM, CDR2 ANQGSEA. Trimming shortened V by 7 bases and J by 5 bases, and 14 bases separated the two germline ends. This CDR3 has 13 amino acids.

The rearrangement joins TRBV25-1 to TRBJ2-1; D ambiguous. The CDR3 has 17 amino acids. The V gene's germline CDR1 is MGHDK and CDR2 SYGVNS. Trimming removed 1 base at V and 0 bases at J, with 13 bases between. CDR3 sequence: CASSESQTAASYNEQFF. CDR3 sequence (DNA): TGTGCCAGCAGTGAATCCCAAACCGCCGCCTCCTACAATGAGCAGTTCTTC.

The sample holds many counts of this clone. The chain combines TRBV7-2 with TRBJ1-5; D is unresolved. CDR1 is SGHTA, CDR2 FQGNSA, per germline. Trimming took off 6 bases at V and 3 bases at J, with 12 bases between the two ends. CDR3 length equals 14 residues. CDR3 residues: CASSYDPSNQPQHF. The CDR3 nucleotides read TGTGCCAGCAGTTATGACCCCTCCAATCAGCCCCAGCATTTT.

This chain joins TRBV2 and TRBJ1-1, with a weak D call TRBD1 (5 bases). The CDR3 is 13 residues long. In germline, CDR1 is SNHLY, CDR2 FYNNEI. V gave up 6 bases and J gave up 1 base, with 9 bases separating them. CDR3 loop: CASRGPKNTEAFF. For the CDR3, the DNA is TGTGCCAGCAGGGGACCAAAGAACACTGAAGCTTTCTTT.

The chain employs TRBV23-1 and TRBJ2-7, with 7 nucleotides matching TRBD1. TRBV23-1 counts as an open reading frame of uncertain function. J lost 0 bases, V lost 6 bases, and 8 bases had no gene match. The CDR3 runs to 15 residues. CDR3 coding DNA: TGCGCCAGCAGACCCCACAGGGGCTCCTCCTACGAGCAGTACTTC. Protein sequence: CASRPHRGSSYEQYF.

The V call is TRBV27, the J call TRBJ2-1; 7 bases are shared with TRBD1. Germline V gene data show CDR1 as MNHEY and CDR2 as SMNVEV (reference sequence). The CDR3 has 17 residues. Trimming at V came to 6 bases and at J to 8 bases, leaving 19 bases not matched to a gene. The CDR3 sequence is CASSRWTGANRMHEQFF. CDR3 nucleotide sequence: TGTGCCAGCAGCCGATGGACAGGCGCCAACCGGATGCATGAGCAGTTCTTC.

The CDR3 nucleotides read TGTGCCTCCGGGCAGAGGGATGGCTACACCTTC. Translating it yields CASGQRDGYTF. The J gene is TRBJ1-2, the V gene TRBV6-1; D is undetermined. Per germline, CDR1 MNHNS and CDR2 SASEGT. The CDR3 runs to 11 residues. V lost 11 bases to trimming and J lost 6 bases, with 13 bases between them.

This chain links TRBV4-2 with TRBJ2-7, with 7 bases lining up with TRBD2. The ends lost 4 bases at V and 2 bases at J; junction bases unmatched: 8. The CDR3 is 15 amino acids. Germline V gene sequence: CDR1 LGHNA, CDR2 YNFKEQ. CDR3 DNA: TGTGCCAGCAGCCGCCTGGGGGAGGGAACCTACGAGCAGTACTTC. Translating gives CASSRLGEGTYEQYF.

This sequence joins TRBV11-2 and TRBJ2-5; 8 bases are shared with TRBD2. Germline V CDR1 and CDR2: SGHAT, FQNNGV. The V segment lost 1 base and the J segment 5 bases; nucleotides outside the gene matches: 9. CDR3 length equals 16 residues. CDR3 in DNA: TGTGCCAGCAGCTTAGGAGGGACTAGAGGGAGTGAGACCCAGTACTTC. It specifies CASSLGGTRGSETQYF.

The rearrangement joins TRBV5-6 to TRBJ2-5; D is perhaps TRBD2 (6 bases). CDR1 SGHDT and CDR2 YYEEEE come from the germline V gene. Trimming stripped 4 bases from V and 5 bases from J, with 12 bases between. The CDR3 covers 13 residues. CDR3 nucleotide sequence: TGTGCCAGCAGCGGGGGGTACGATGAGACCCAGTACTTC. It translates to CASSGGYDETQYF.

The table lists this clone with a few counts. Here the CDR3 reads CASSVQAANTEAFF. The CDR3 nucleotides read TGTGCCAGCAGCGTACAAGCGGCGAACACTGAAGCTTTCTTT. This rearrangement joins TRBV9 to TRBJ1-1, with unresolved D. CDR1 and CDR2 from the germline V gene are SGDLS and YYNGEE. The CDR3 is 14 residues long. V shed 1 base and J shed 1 base, with 8 bases lying between them.

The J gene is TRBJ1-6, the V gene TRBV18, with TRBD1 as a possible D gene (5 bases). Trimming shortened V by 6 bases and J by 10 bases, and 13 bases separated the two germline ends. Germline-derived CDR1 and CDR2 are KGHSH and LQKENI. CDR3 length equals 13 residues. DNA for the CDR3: TGTGCCAGCTCTCGGGGCCAGGGATCACCCCTCCACTTT. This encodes CASSRGQGSPLHF.

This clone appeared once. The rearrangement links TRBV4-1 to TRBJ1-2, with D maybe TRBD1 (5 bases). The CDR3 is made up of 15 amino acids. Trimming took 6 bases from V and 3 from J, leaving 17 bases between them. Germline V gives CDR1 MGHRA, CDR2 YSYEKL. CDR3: CASRQWDRGDYGYTF. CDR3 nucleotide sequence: TGCGCCAGCAGACAATGGGATAGGGGCGACTATGGCTACACCTTC.

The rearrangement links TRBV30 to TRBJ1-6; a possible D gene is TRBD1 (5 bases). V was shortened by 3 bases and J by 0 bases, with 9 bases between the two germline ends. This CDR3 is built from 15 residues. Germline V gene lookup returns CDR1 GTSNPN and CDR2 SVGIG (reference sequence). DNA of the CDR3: TGTGCCTGGAGGACAGTTGTCTCCTATAATTCACCCCTCCACTTT. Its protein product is CAWRTVVSYNSPLHF.

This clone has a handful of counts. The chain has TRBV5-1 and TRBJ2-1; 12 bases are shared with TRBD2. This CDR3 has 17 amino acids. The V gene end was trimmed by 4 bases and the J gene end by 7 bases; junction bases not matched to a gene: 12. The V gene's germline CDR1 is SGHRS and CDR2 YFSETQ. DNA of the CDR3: TGCGCCAGCAGCCCGCTAGGACTAGCGGGGCCGGGGAATGAGCAGTTCTTC. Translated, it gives CASSPLGLAGPGNEQFF.

The CDR3 region is CASSSRGAPYGYTF. CDR3 DNA: TGTGCCAGCAGCTCCAGGGGCGCCCCCTATGGCTACACCTTC. V is TRBV5-4 and J is TRBJ1-2, with a possible D match to TRBD1 (6 bases). CDR1 and CDR2 from the germline V gene are SGHNT and YYREEE (reference sequence). With 3 bases removed from V and 4 bases from J, the gap between germline ends came to 13 bases. The CDR3 runs to 14 residues.

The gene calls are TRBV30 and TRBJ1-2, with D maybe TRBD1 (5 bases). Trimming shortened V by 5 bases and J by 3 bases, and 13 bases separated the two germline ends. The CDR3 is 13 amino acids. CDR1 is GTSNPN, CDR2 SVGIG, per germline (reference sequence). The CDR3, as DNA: TGTGCCTGGGCCCCCAGGGAAGACTATGGCTACACCTTC. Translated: CAWAPREDYGYTF.

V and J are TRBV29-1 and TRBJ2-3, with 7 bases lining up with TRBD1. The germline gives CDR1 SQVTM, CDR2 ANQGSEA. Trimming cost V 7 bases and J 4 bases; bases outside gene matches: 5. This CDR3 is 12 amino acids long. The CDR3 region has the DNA TGCAGCGCCAGAGGGGGCCCAGATACGCAGTATTTT. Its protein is CSARGGPDTQYF.

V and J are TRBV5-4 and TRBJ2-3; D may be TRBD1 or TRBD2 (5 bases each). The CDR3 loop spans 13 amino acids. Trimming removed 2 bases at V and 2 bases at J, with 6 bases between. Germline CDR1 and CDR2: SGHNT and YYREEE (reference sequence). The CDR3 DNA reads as TGTGCCAGCAGCTTTGGGACCACAGATACGCAGTATTTT. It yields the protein CASSFGTTDTQYF.

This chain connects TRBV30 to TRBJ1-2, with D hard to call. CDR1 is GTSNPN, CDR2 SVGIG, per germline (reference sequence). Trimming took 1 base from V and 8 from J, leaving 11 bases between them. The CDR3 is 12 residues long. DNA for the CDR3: TGTGCCTGGAGTGGGGTGACTGGGGGCTACACCTTC. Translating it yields CAWSGVTGGYTF. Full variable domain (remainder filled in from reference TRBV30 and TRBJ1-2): SQTIHQWPATLVQPVGSPLSLECTVEGTSNPNLYWYRQAAGRGLQLLFYSVGIGQISSEVPQNLSASRPQDRQFILSSKKLLLSDSGFYLCAWSGVTGGYTFGSGTRLTVV.

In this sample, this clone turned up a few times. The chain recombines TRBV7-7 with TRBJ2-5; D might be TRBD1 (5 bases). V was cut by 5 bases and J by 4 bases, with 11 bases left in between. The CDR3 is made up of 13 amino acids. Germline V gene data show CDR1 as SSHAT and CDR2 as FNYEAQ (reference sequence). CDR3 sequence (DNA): TGTGCCAGCAGCCTTGACAGACGAGAGACCCAGTACTTC. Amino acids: CASSLDRRETQYF.

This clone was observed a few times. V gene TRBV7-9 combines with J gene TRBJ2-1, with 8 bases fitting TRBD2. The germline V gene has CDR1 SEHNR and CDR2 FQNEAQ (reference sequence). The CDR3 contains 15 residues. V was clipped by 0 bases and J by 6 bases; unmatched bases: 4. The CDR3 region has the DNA TGTGCCAGCAGCTTAGCAGCGGGGGTGGGCAATGAGCAGTTCTTC. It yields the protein CASSLAAGVGNEQFF.

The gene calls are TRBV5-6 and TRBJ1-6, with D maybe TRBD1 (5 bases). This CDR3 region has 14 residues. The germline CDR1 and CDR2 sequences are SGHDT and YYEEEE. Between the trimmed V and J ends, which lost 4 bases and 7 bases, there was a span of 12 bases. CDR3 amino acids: CASSTDKPNSPLHF. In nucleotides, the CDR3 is TGTGCCAGCAGCACGGACAAACCCAATTCACCCCTCCACTTT.

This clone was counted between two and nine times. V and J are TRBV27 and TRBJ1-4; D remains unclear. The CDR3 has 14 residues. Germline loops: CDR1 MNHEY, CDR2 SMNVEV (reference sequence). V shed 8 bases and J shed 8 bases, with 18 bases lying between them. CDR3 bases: TGTGCCAGCTTCGACCGGAGACCTGAAGAAAAACTGTTTTTT. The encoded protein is CASFDRRPEEKLFF.

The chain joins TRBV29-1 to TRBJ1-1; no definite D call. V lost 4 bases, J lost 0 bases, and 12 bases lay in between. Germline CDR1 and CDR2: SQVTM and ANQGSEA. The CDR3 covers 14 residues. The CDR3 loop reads CSVATEPMNTEAFF. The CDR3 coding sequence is TGCAGCGTTGCTACAGAACCCATGAACACTGAAGCTTTCTTT. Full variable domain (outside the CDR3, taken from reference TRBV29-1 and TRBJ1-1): SAVISQKPSRDICQRGTSLTIQCQVDSQVTMMFWYRQQPGQSLTLIATANQGSEATYESGFVIDKFPISRPNLTFSTLTVSNMSPEDSSIYLCSVATEPMNTEAFFGQGTRLTVV.